This TCR beta chain was sequenced in a study of cytomegalovirus exposure and HLA in healthy donors (TCRdb year 2017). Regarding the study in general: The 670 or so repertoires of the first cohort and the 95 to 150 validation repertoires were produced on the same platform, according to a later analysis. Along with the approximately 600-subject first cohort, a separate validation cohort of 120 different subjects was used. To predict cytomegalovirus infection status, the study brought together high-throughput TCR immunosequencing, statistical association of individual TCRs with disease status, and machine learning. The study aimed to test whether cataloging public T cell receptors could reveal signatures of past pathogen exposure. General study outcomes and caveats: In vitro tests confirmed that three of the cytomegalovirus-associated TCR beta chains recognize cytomegalovirus antigens. The study gave a list of 150 to 200 TCR beta chains associated with cytomegalovirus. A later analysis had no HLA typing for the validation cohort, so co-occurrence there was scored across all 130 or so repertoires. The authors suggested that the approach could potentially be extended to other disease states and immunological phenotypes. In both the original and validation cohorts, the classifier was reported to diagnose cytomegalovirus status with high specificity and sensitivity. In a later analysis, TCRs clustered in the first cohort were found to also tend to co-occur in the approximately 110 validation repertoires, with about 94% of cluster scores above 0. Most TCR sequences were seen in very few donors, while some public TCRs were found in many individuals.

About this clone itself: The antigen it recognizes is unknown. No base-level quality is on record; no much larger clone is a single base apart.

V is cut by 0 bases and J by 6 bases, and the space between the germline ends is 11 bases. The CDR3 covers 14 residues, taking in both the cysteine and the phenylalanine. Here the CDR3 DNA is all that survives: 42 bases in frame from base 1. The germline V gene encodes CDR1 SGHAT and CDR2 FQNNGV. Donors formed part of the validation cohort, which comprised 120 subjects and was distinct from the first cohort of several hundred subjects. Libraries came from the immunoSEQ multiplex PCR assay. The original pipeline was this. To diagnose cytomegalovirus status from the catalog of TCR beta chain sequences, a statistical classification framework was built. TCRdb stores this immuneACCESS table with in-frame sequences only. Part of the clones is absent; in the studies checked, under half of the shortfall reflects unresolved V genes, and no reason is known for the rest. V, J and clone size reflect that table, while D and trimming were determined from the DNA. This sample comprises approximately 180,000 clones, more than 75% of them detected only once. Under 3.5% of the sample is held by the ten biggest clonotypes.

This receptor chain uses TRBV11-2 and TRBJ2-5; the D gene assignment is ambiguous. This clonotype was obtained from a man aged 18 to 35 in good health and CMV-seropositive. The sample was PBMCs. CDR3 protein: CASSLDNSRKTQYF. Read as DNA, the sequence is TGTGCCAGCAGCTTAGATAATAGTCGCAAGACCCAGTACTTC.